Reported below is one T cell receptor (beta chain). Its antigen is not known. These data originate in a study of cytomegalovirus exposure and HLA in healthy donors. Primers for the PCR totalled 60 Vbeta and 13 Jbeta. Sequencing used immunoSEQ multiplex PCR; TCRdb keeps in-frame clones, though not all of them. The sample lists under 250,000 clones, over 75% occurring once. Findings and limits, study-wide: A later analysis linked about 17,000 TCR beta sequences to HLA alleles at 0.05 false discovery rate. Three CMV-associated chains were confirmed in vitro to be specific for CMV antigens. Data from an earlier analysis indicated that most TCR beta V segments were productive either about 87% or about 30% of the time. CMV serostatus was the only immune exposure information that was available.

The germline V and J ends were trimmed by 4 bases and 5 bases, with 20 bases remaining between them. This CDR3 contains 16 residues. Looked up from germline, CDR1 is SGHNT and CDR2 is YYREEE (reference sequence). Material for sequencing was PBMCs. The genes are TRBV5-4 and TRBJ2-3, with TRBD2 as a possible D gene (7 bases). The sequence was collected from a boy aged 10-17 years in good health and CMV-seronegative. In DNA form, the CDR3 reads TGTGCCAGCAGCCCTGGGGGGGGGACAACTAAAGATACGCAGTATTTT. Amino acid sequence: CASSPGGGTTKDTQYF.